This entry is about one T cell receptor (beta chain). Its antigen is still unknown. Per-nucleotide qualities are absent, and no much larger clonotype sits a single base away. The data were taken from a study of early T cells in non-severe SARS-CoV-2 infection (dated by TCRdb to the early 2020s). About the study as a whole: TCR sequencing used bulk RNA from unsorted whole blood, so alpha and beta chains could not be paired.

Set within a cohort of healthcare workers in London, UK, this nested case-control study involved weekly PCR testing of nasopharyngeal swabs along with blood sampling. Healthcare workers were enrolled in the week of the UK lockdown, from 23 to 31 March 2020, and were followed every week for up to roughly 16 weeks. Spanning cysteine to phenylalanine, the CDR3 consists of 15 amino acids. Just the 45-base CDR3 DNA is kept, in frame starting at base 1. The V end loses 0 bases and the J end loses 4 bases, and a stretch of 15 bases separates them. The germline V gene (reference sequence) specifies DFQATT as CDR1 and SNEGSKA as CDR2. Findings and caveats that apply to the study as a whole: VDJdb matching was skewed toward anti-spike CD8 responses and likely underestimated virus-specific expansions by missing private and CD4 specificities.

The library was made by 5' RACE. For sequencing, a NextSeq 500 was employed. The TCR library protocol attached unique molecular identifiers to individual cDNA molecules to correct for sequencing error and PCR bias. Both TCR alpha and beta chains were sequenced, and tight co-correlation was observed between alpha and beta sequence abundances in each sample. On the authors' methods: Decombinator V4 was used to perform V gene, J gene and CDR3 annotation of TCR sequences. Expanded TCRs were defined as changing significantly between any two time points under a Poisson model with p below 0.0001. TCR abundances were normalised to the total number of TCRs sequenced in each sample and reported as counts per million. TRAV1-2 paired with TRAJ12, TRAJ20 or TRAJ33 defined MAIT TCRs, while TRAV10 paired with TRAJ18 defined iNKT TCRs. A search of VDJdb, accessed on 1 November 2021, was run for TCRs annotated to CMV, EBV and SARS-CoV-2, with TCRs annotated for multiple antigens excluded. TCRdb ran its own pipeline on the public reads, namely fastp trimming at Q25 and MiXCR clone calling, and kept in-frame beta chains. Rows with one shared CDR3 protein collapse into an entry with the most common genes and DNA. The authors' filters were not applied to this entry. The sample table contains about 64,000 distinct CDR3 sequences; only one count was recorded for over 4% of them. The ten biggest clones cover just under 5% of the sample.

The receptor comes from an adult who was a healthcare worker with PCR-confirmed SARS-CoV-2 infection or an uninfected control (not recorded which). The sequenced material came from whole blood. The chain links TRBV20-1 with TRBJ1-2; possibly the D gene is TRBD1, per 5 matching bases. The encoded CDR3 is CSARDLRGEGYGYTF. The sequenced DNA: TGCAGTGCTAGAGATCTGAGGGGAGAAGGCTATGGCTACACCTTC.